Below, 28 T cell receptor beta chains from the same sample are listed, as sequenced in a study of OX40 agonist ivuxolimab in advanced cancers. TCRdb's copy holds only in-frame clones and misses some; the assay was immunoSEQ multiplex PCR. Seen here are fewer than 85,000 clones, roughly nine tenths observed once, and the top ten hold over 0.3%. The sequencing here drew on CD4+ or CD8+ T cells sorted from blood, taken in a trial of the OX40 agonist ivuxolimab. These receptors originate from an adult with an advanced solid tumor such as melanoma, head and neck, liver or kidney cancer.

J is TRBJ1-4 and V is TRBV7-3; 8 nucleotides agree with TRBD1. This CDR3 has 15 amino acids. J lost 2 bases, V lost 2 bases, and 1 base had no gene match. CDR1 and CDR2 from the germline V gene are SGHTA and FQGTGA. The CDR3 nucleotides read TGTGCCAGCAGCTTACAGGGGGCGACTAATGAAAAACTGTTTTTT. Its protein is CASSLQGATNEKLFF.

This clone was observed a handful of times. This chain joins TRBV5-4 and TRBJ2-2; 8 nucleotides line up with TRBD1. Germline-derived CDR1 and CDR2 are SGHNT and YYREEE (reference sequence). The CDR3 is made up of 16 amino acids. V gave up 5 bases and J gave up 4 bases; unmatched junction bases: 10. The CDR3 DNA reads TGTGCCAGCAGACGGACAGGGACGGGAAGCACCGGGGAGCTGTTTTTT. Its protein is CASRRTGTGSTGELFF.

CDR3 DNA: TGCGCCAGCAGCCAAGAGAAGGTTTACGAGCAGTACTTC. Protein product: CASSQEKVYEQYF. The chain uses TRBV4-1 and TRBJ2-7; D is unresolved. V lost 0 bases and J lost 4, with 7 bases in between. From germline, CDR1 is MGHRA and CDR2 YSYEKL. CDR3 length equals 13 residues.

This chain connects TRBV13 to TRBJ2-1; a weak D match, TRBD1 (7 bases). The V end was cut by 5 bases, the J end by 9 bases, with 11 bases between. Looked up from germline, CDR1 is PRHDT and CDR2 is FYEKMQ (reference sequence). The CDR3 contains 12 residues. CDR3 bases: TGTGCCAGCAGCCAGGGGGGCACTGAGCAGTTCTTC. Protein product: CASSQGGTEQFF. Variable domain in full (rest from reference TRBV13 and TRBJ2-1): AAGVIQSPRHLIKEKRETATLKCYPIPRHDTVYWYQQGPGQDPQFLISFYEKMQSDKGSIPDRFSAQQFSDYHSELNMSSLELGDSALYFCASSQGGTEQFFGPGTRLTVL.

The genes are TRBV7-2 and TRBJ2-7, with D perhaps TRBD1 (5 bases). CDR1 and CDR2 (germline): SGHTA, FQGNSA. The CDR3 totals 11 residues. V lost 4 bases, J lost 9 bases, and 10 bases lay in between. This chain's CDR3 is CASSSGYRQYF. The CDR3 nucleotides are TGTGCCAGCAGCTCAGGGTATCGGCAGTACTTC.

The chain links TRBV19 to TRBJ1-5; unclear D gene. The V gene lost 0 bases and the J gene lost 0 bases, with 6 bases spanning the gap. There are 15 residues in the CDR3. Germline assignment: CDR1 LNHDA and CDR2 SQIVND (reference sequence). The CDR3 bases are TGTGCCAGTAGTATAGATCAACGTAGCAATCAGCCCCAGCATTTT. Its translation is CASSIDQRSNQPQHF.

The chain couples TRBV20-1 to TRBJ1-1, with D hard to call. V was trimmed by 3 bases and J by 4 bases, leaving 6 bases between them. CDR3 size: 11 residues. CDR1 DFQATT and CDR2 SNEGSKA come from the germline V gene (reference sequence). CDR3 coding DNA: TGCAGTGCTAGGCCGATCACTGAAGCTTTCTTT. Its translation: CSARPITEAFF.

Concerning this clone: The same CDR3 also results from other DNA sequences found in this sample. The chain links TRBV10-3 to TRBJ2-5; TRBD2 is a possible D gene (5 bases). Germline CDR1 and CDR2: ENHRY and SYGVKD. V lost 2 bases to trimming and J lost 2 bases, with 6 bases between them. This CDR3 is 13 amino acids long. CDR3 bases: TGTGCCATCAGTGAGGGCGGGCAAGAGACCCAGTACTTC. Translation: CAISEGGQETQYF.

The chain couples TRBV6-1 to TRBJ2-1; weak D call: TRBD1 (6 bases). Trimming took 4 bases from V and 6 from J, leaving 16 bases between them. Per germline, CDR1 MNHNS and CDR2 SASEGT. This CDR3 region has 15 residues. The CDR3 loop reads CASSATRTVGNEQFF. CDR3 DNA sequence: TGTGCCAGCAGTGCCACCCGGACAGTGGGCAATGAGCAGTTCTTC.

The chain combines TRBV6-6 with TRBJ2-5; 11 positions match TRBD2. The V gene end was trimmed by 6 bases and the J gene end by 5 bases; junction bases not matched to a gene: 11. This CDR3 region has 16 residues. The germline CDR1 and CDR2 sequences are MNHNY and SVGAGI (reference sequence). The DNA for the CDR3 is TGTGCCAGCAGCCGCGGGACTAGCGGTCCTGATGAGACCCAGTACTTC. Its translation: CASSRGTSGPDETQYF.

The chain joins TRBV29-1 to TRBJ2-5; D call uncertain. The germline V gene encodes CDR1 SQVTM and CDR2 ANQGSEA. The CDR3 is made up of 12 amino acids. The V end was cut by 7 bases, the J end by 5 bases, with 14 bases between. The CDR3 reads CSAFGGSETQYF. The CDR3, as DNA: TGCAGCGCCTTTGGCGGCTCCGAGACCCAGTACTTC.

The chain employs TRBV9 and TRBJ1-1, with D maybe TRBD1 (6 bases). Trimming removed 3 bases at V and 3 bases at J, with 12 bases between. The length of the CDR3 is 14 residues. Per germline, CDR1 SGDLS and CDR2 YYNGEE. The CDR3 is CASSGGQRDTEAFF. The DNA for the CDR3 is TGTGCCAGCAGCGGTGGACAGAGGGACACTGAAGCTTTCTTT.

This chain connects TRBV28 to TRBJ1-1; 7 nucleotides align to TRBD1. With 6 bases clipped from V and 0 bases from J, the junction kept 13 bases outside the gene matches. The germline V gene has CDR1 MDHEN and CDR2 SYDVKM. This CDR3 has 17 amino acids. In DNA, the CDR3 is TGTGCCAGCAGGCCAGGGGGACATTTACTCATGAACACTGAAGCTTTCTTT. Protein: CASRPGGHLLMNTEAFF.

The chain recombines TRBV29-1 with TRBJ1-1, with D unclear. CDR1 and CDR2 from the germline V gene are SQVTM and ANQGSEA. The CDR3 contains 10 residues. V gave up 4 bases and J gave up 11 bases, with 11 bases separating them. As DNA, the CDR3 is TGCAGCGTTGGGGCGGGCGACGCTTTCTTT. The encoded protein is CSVGAGDAFF.

The chain uses TRBV4-1 and TRBJ1-1, with a weak D call TRBD1 (6 bases). This CDR3 region has 14 residues. Germline V gene lookup returns CDR1 MGHRA and CDR2 YSYEKL. The V and J ends lost 7 bases and 3 bases respectively, with 15 bases between them. The CDR3 sequence is CASTQQGRDTEAFF. In DNA form, the CDR3 reads TGCGCCAGCACGCAACAGGGAAGGGACACTGAAGCTTTCTTT.

This sequence joins TRBV7-3 and TRBJ1-2; D may be TRBD1 (6 bases). CDR3 length: 15 amino acids. Germline assignment: CDR1 SGHTA and CDR2 FQGTGA. The V end lost 4 bases, the J end lost 8 bases, and 20 bases lay between the germline ends. The CDR3 sequence: CASSSTGPYGGGYTF. The CDR3 DNA sequence: TGTGCCAGCAGCTCTACAGGGCCCTATGGTGGAGGCTACACCTTC.

The chain couples TRBV7-2 to TRBJ1-2, with unresolved D. Trimming took 0 bases from V and 0 from J, leaving 8 bases between them. The germline V gene encodes CDR1 SGHTA and CDR2 FQGNSA. The length of the CDR3 is 15 residues. DNA of the CDR3: TGTGCCAGCAGCTTAGCCCCAGCGACTAACTATGGCTACACCTTC. Encoded protein: CASSLAPATNYGYTF.

About this clone: Sequence at one end of the junction differs from germline and may be a read error. In nucleotides, the CDR3 is TGCGTTGAGGGGGCCTACAATGAGCAGTTCTTC. Its translation: CVEGAYNEQFF. J is TRBJ2-1 and V is TRBV5-4; D might be TRBD1 (6 bases). The CDR3 is made up of 11 amino acids. Germline CDR1 SGHNT, CDR2 YYREEE (reference sequence).

The V call is TRBV4-2, the J call TRBJ2-1; TRBD1 matches 8 bases. Germline loops: CDR1 LGHNA, CDR2 YNFKEQ. V gave up 4 bases and J gave up 9 bases; unmatched junction bases: 8. The CDR3 sequence is 14 residues long. Written as DNA, the CDR3 is TGTGCCAGCAGCCCGGACAGGGTAGGGGGTGAGCAGTTCTTC. Translating it yields CASSPDRVGGEQFF.

The gene calls are TRBV5-8 and TRBJ1-1; 8 bases match TRBD1. Trimming removed 4 bases from V and 0 bases from J; junction bases left unmatched: 8. From germline, CDR1 is SGHTS and CDR2 YDEGEE. The CDR3 spans 16 residues. The CDR3 DNA is TGTGCCAGCAGCGACCTGACAGGGGTATTGAACACTGAAGCTTTCTTT. Its translation is CASSDLTGVLNTEAFF.

This clone was counted between two and nine times. J is TRBJ2-7 and V is TRBV7-6; 13 bases map to TRBD2. The CDR3 extends over 16 amino acids. V was clipped by 4 bases and J by 4 bases; unmatched bases: 7. CDR1 is SGHVS and CDR2 is FNYEAQ in the germline V gene. The CDR3: CASSSGTSGIPYEQYF. The CDR3 DNA sequence: TGTGCCAGCAGCTCCGGGACTAGCGGGATACCTTACGAGCAGTACTTC.

This chain connects TRBV27 to TRBJ2-7; 7 nucleotides match TRBD1. The germline gives CDR1 MNHEY, CDR2 SMNVEV (reference sequence). CDR3 length: 13 residues. J gave up 6 bases and V 6 bases, and 8 bases lay outside the gene matches. In DNA form, the CDR3 reads TGTGCCAGCAGCGAGACAGGGTTCGGCGAGCAGTACTTC. Its translation: CASSETGFGEQYF.

CDR3 amino acids: CASGTGVEAFF. The CDR3, as DNA: TGTGCCTCCGGGACAGGGGTTGAAGCTTTCTTT. The chain recombines TRBV10-3 with TRBJ1-1, with 10 bases fitting TRBD1. This CDR3 comprises 11 residues. Germline V lookup: CDR1 ENHRY, CDR2 SYGVKD. The J segment lost 7 bases and the V segment lost 11 bases, leaving 4 bases of the junction unmatched.

The chain carries TRBV29-1 and TRBJ2-6; TRBD1 agrees at 10 bases. V was clipped by 3 bases and J by 1 base; unmatched bases: 0. The germline CDR1 and CDR2 sequences are SQVTM and ANQGSEA. The CDR3 extends over 15 amino acids. The CDR3 DNA follows: TGCAGCGTTGAGGGACAGGGGTCTGGGGCCAACGTCCTGACTTTC. It translates to CSVEGQGSGANVLTF.

The chain has TRBV5-1 and TRBJ1-5, with 7 bases aligning to TRBD1. The CDR3 has 15 residues. CDR1 and CDR2 (germline): SGHRS, YFSETQ. The J segment lost 1 base and the V segment lost 3 bases, leaving 4 bases of the junction unmatched. DNA for the CDR3: TGCGCCAGCAGCTCCGGGACAGCAAGCAATCAGCCCCAGCATTTT. Its protein is CASSSGTASNQPQHF.

The rearrangement links TRBV28 to TRBJ1-5; weak D call: TRBD1 (5 bases). The CDR3 consists of 17 residues. V was cut by 6 bases and J by 0 bases, with 18 bases left in between. The germline V gene has CDR1 MDHEN and CDR2 SYDVKM. The chain's CDR3 is CASSLYLGTASNQPQHF. The CDR3 DNA follows: TGTGCCAGCAGCTTGTACCTCGGGACGGCTAGCAATCAGCCCCAGCATTTT.

The J gene is TRBJ1-2, the V gene TRBV5-6, with 7 bases lining up with TRBD1. J gave up 2 bases and V 0 bases, and 4 bases lay outside the gene matches. The CDR3 consists of 15 residues. The germline V gene encodes CDR1 SGHDT and CDR2 YYEEEE. CDR3 sequence (DNA): TGTGCCAGCAGCTTGGTGGGACAGATAAACTATGGCTACACCTTC. Protein: CASSLVGQINYGYTF.

The chain recombines TRBV20-1 with TRBJ1-2, with D maybe TRBD1 (5 bases). There are 11 residues in the CDR3. The V end was cut by 6 bases, the J end by 4 bases, with 9 bases between. From germline, CDR1 is DFQATT and CDR2 SNEGSKA (reference sequence). The CDR3 DNA reads TGCAGTGCCGCTGACAGCTATGGCTACACCTTC. It is translated as CSAADSYGYTF.